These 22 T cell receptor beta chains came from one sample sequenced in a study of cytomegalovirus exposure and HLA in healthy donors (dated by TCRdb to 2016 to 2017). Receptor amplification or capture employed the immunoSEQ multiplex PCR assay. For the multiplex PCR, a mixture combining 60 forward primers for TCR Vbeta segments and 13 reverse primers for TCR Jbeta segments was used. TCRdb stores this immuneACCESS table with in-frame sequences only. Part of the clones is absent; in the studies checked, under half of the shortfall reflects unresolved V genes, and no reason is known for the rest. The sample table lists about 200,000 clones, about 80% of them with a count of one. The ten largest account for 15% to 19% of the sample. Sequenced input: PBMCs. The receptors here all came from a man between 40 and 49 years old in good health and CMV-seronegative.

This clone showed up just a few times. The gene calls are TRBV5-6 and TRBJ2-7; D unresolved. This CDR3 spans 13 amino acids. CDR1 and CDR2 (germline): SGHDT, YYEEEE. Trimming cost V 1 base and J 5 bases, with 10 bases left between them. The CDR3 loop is CASSLLGQNEQYF. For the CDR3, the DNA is TGTGCCAGCAGCTTGCTGGGCCAGAACGAGCAGTACTTC.

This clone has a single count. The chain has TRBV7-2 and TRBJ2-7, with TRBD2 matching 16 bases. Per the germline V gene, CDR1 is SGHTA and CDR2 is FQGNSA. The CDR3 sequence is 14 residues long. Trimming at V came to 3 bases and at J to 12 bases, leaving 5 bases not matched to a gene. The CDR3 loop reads CASSLGLAGGLRYF. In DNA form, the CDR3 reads TGTGCCAGCAGCTTGGGACTAGCGGGGGGGCTTCGGTACTTC.

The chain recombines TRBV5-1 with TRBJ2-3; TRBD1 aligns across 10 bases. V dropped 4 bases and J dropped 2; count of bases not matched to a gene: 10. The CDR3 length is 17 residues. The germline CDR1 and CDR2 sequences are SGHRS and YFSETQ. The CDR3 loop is CASSPWDRGRSTDTQYF. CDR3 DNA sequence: TGCGCCAGCAGCCCCTGGGACAGGGGACGATCCACAGATACGCAGTATTTT. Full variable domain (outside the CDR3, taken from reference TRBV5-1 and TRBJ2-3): KAGVTQTPRYLIKTRGQQVTLSCSPISGHRSVSWYQQTPGQGLQFLFEYFSETQRNKGNFPGRFSGRQFSNSRSEMNVSTLELGDSALYLCASSPWDRGRSTDTQYFGPGTRLTVL.

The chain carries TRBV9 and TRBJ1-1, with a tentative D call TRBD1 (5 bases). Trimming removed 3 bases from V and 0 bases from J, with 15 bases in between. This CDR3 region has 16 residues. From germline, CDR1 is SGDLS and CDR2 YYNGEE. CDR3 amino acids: CASSARPKGLNTEAFF. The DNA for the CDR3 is TGTGCCAGCAGCGCTCGACCAAAGGGGCTGAACACTGAAGCTTTCTTT.

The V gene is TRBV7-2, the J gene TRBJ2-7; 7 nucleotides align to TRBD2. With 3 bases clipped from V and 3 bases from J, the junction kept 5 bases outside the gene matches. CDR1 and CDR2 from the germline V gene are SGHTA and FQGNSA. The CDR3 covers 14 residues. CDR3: CASSFIGGGYEQYF. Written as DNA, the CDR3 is TGTGCCAGCAGCTTTATTGGGGGGGGCTACGAGCAGTACTTC. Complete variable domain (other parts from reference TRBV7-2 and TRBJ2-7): GAGVSQSPSNKVTEKGKDVELRCDPISGHTALYWYRQSLGQGLEFLIYFQGNSAPDKSGLPSDRFSAERTGGSVSTLTIQRTQQEDSAVYLCASSFIGGGYEQYFGPGTRLTVT.

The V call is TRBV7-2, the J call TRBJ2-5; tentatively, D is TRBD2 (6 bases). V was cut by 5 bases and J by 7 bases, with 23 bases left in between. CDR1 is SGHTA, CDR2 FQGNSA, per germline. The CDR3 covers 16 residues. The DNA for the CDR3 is TGTGCCAGCAGCCCCCCTAGAGGGCTAGCGAGCCGGACCCAGTACTTC. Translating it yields CASSPPRGLASRTQYF.

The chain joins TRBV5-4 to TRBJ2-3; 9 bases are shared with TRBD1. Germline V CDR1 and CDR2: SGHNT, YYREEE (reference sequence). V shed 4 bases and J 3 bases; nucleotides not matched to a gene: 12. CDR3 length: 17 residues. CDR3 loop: CASSTGTGLRATDTQYF. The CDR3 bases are TGTGCCAGCAGCACTGGGACAGGGCTAAGAGCAACAGATACGCAGTATTTT.

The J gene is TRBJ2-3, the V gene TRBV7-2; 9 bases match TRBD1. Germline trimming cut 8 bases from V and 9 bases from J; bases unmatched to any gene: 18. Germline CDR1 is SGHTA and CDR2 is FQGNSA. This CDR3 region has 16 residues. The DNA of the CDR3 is TGTGCCAGCTCCCCGGCGGGGACAGGGATTTGGTTGACGCAGTATTTT. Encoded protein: CASSPAGTGIWLTQYF.

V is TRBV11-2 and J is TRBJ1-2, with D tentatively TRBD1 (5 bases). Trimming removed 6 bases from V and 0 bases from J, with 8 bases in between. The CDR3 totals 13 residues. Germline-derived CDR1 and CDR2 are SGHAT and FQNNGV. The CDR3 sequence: CASRDSANYGYTF. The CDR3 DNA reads TGTGCCAGCAGAGACAGCGCTAACTATGGCTACACCTTC.

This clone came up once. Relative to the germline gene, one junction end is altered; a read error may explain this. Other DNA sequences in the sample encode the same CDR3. The CDR3 sequence is CASRSTVGQPQHF. CDR3 DNA sequence: TGTGCCAGCAGGAGCACAGTGGGTCAGCCCCAGCATTTC. The chain employs TRBV27 and TRBJ1-5, with no clear D. Per germline, CDR1 MNHEY and CDR2 SMNVEV (reference sequence). This CDR3 has 13 amino acids.

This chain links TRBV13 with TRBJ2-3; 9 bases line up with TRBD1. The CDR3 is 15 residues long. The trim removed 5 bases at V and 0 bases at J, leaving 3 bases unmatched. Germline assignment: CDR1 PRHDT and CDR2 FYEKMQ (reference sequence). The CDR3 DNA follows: TGTGCCAGCAGCCTACAGGGGGCTAGCACAGATACGCAGTATTTT. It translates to CASSLQGASTDTQYF. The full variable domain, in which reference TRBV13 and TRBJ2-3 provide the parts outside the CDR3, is AAGVIQSPRHLIKEKRETATLKCYPIPRHDTVYWYQQGPGQDPQFLISFYEKMQSDKGSIPDRFSAQQFSDYHSELNMSSLELGDSALYFCASSLQGASTDTQYFGPGTRLTVL.

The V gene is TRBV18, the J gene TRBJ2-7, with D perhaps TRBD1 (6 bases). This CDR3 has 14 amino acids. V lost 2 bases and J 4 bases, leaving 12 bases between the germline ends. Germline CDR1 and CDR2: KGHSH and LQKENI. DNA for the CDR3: TGTGCCAGCTCACCAGAGTCAGGGGAGTACGAGCAGTACTTC. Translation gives CASSPESGEYEQYF.

The chain's CDR3 is CASSVATANTEAFF. In DNA form, the CDR3 reads TGTGCCAGCAGCGTAGCTACAGCGAACACTGAAGCTTTCTTT. This chain joins TRBV9 and TRBJ1-1; D is undetermined. Germline values: CDR1 SGDLS, CDR2 YYNGEE. The V end lost 0 bases, the J end lost 1 base, and 7 bases lay between the germline ends. This CDR3 is 14 amino acids long. The full variable domain, its missing parts supplied by reference TRBV9 and TRBJ1-1, is DSGVTQTPKHLITATGQRVTLRCSPRSGDLSVYWYQQSLDQGLQFLIQYYNGEERAKGNILERFSAQQFPDLHSELNLSSLELGDSALYFCASSVATANTEAFFGQGTRLTVV.

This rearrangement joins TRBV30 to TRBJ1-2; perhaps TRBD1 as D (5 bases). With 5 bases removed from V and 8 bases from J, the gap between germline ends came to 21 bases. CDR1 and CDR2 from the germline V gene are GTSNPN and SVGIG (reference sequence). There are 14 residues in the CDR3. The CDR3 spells CAWDPRGTRDGYTF. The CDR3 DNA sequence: TGTGCCTGGGACCCCCGCGGGACGAGAGACGGCTACACCTTC.

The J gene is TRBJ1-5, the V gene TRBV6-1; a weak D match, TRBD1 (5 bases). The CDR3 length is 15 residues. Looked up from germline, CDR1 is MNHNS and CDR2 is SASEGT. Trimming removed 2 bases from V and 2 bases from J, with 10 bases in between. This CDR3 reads CASSEFGGGNQPQHF. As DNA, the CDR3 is TGTGCCAGCAGTGAATTTGGAGGGGGCAATCAGCCCCAGCATTTT.

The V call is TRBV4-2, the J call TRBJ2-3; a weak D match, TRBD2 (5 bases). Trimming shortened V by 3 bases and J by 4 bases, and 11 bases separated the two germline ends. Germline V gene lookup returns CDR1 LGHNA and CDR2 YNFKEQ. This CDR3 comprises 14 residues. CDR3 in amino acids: CASSQRDLADTQYF. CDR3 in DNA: TGTGCCAGCAGCCAGAGGGATTTAGCAGATACGCAGTATTTT.

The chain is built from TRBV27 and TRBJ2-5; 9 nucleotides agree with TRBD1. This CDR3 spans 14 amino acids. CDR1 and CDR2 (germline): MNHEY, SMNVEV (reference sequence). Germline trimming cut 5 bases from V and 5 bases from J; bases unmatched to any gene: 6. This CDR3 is CASSRQGGGETQYF. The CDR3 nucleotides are TGTGCCAGCAGTAGACAGGGGGGCGGCGAGACCCAGTACTTC.

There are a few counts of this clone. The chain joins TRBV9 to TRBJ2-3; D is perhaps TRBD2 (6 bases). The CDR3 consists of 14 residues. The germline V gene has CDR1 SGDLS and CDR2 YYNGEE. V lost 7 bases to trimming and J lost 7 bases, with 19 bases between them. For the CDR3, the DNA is TGTGCCAGCTCCCAGCGGGCCCAAAGACATACGCAGTATTTT. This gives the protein CASSQRAQRHTQYF.

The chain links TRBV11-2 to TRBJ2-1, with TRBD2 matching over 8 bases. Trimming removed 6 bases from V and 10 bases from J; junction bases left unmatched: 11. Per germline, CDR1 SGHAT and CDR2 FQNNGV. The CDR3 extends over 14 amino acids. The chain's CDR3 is CASSSRGGPGEQFF. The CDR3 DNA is TGTGCCAGCAGTTCCCGGGGGGGGCCGGGAGAGCAGTTCTTC.

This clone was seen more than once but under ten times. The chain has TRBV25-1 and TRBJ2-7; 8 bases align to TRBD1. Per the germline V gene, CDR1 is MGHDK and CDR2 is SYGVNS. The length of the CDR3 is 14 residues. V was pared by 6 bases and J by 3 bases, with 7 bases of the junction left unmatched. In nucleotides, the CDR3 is TGTGCCAGCAGAGAGACAGGGGCGATCTACGAGCAGTACTTC. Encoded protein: CASRETGAIYEQYF.

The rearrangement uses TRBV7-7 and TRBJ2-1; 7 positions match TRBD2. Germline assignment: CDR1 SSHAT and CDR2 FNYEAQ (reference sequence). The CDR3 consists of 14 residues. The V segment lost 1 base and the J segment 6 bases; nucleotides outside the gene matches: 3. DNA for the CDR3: TGTGCCAGCAGCTTAGTCCCTAGCGGCAATGAGCAGTTCTTC. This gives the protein CASSLVPSGNEQFF.

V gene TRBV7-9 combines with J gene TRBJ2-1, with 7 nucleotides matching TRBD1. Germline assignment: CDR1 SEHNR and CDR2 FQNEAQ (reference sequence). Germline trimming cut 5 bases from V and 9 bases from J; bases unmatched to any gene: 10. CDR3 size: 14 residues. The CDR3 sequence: CASSPWTGRGEQFF. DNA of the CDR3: TGTGCCAGCAGCCCCTGGACAGGACGAGGTGAGCAGTTCTTC.